The rows below give T cell receptor beta chains drawn from one sample of a study of OX40 agonist ivuxolimab in advanced cancers. Repertoires were generated with immunoSEQ multiplex PCR, while TCRdb's copy carries only in-frame clones and drops some. Of 70,000 or so clones in the sample, 86% are singletons; the top ten hold around 0.7%. The sample in question was CD4+ or CD8+ T cells sorted from blood, obtained in a trial of the OX40 agonist ivuxolimab. The receptors here all came from an adult with an advanced solid tumor such as melanoma, head and neck, liver or kidney cancer. CDR3s include the opening cysteine and the closing phenylalanine or tryptophan. A D gene is named only where the DNA matches it firmly. The size entry is marked missing in some rows and otherwise reads once, few, many or a size class.

J: TRBJ2-1; D: TRBD2; V: TRBV6-1; size: once; CDR3: CASGGLAGADEQFF; DNA: TGTGCCAGCGGGGGGCTAGCGGGAGCCGATGAGCAGTTCTTC
J: TRBJ1-2; D: .; V: TRBV19; size: .; CDR3: CASSQTGALLNYGYTF; DNA: TGTGCCAGTAGTCAGACAGGCGCCCTTCTTAACTATGGCTACACCTTC
J: TRBJ2-3; D: .; V: TRBV6-6; size: .; CDR3: CASRSPATDTQYF; DNA: TGTGCCAGCAGATCCCCGGCCACAGATACGCAGTATTTT
J: TRBJ1-5; D: .; V: TRBV19; size: .; CDR3: CASSPSGGRPNQPQHF; DNA: TGTGCCAGTAGTCCGTCTGGGGGCCGTCCCAATCAGCCCCAGCATTTT
J: TRBJ2-7; D: TRBD1; V: TRBV5-1; size: .; CDR3: CASSLVPGQVTEQYF; DNA: TGCGCCAGCAGCTTGGTCCCGGGACAGGTCACCGAGCAGTACTTC
J: TRBJ1-1; D: TRBD1; V: TRBV9; size: .; CDR3: CASSAGTGVGEAFF; DNA: TGTGCCAGCAGCGCGGGAACAGGGGTCGGTGAAGCTTTCTTT
J: TRBJ1-2; D: TRBD1; V: TRBV5-1; size: .; CDR3: CASSWDRGDGYTF; DNA: TGCGCCAGCAGCTGGGACAGGGGAGACGGCTACACCTTC
J: TRBJ1-2; D: .; V: TRBV28; size: .; CDR3: CASSLDSGYGYTF; DNA: TGTGCCAGCAGTCTAGACAGTGGCTATGGCTACACCTTC
J: TRBJ2-2; D: .; V: TRBV19; size: .; CDR3: CASSIGRRQDTGELFF; DNA: TGTGCCAGTAGTATCGGCAGGCGGCAGGATACCGGGGAGCTGTTTTTT
J: TRBJ2-3; D: TRBD2; V: TRBV2; size: .; CDR3: CASSTSGTSRDTQYF; DNA: TGTGCCAGCAGTACCTCTGGGACTAGCCGGGATACGCAGTATTTT
J: TRBJ1-1; D: .; V: TRBV12-5; size: .; CDR3: CASGTNSGNTEAFF; DNA: TGTGCTAGTGGGACCAACTCTGGTAACACTGAAGCTTTCTTT
J: TRBJ2-2; D: TRBD2; V: TRBV10-2; size: .; CDR3: CASSGRGPAGSGELFF; DNA: TGCGCCAGCAGCGGTCGCGGTCCAGCGGGAAGCGGGGAGCTGTTTTTT
J: TRBJ1-1; D: .; V: TRBV9; size: .; CDR3: CASSVDPKGGNTEAFF; DNA: TGTGCCAGCAGCGTAGATCCAAAGGGAGGGAACACTGAAGCTTTCTTT
J: TRBJ1-2; D: .; V: TRBV7-2; size: .; CDR3: CASSLVPWVPNYGYTF; DNA: TGTGCCAGCAGCTTAGTGCCCTGGGTACCTAACTATGGCTACACCTTC
J: TRBJ1-2; D: TRBD1; V: TRBV10-3; size: once; CDR3: CAISESQTGSYYGYTF; DNA: TGTGCCATCAGTGAGTCCCAGACAGGGTCTTACTATGGCTACACCTTC
J: TRBJ1-3; D: .; V: TRBV27; size: .; CDR3: CASSLSGGENTIYF; DNA: TGTGCCAGCAGTTTATCCGGGGGGGAAAACACCATATATTTT
J: TRBJ2-5; D: TRBD2; V: TRBV2; size: .; CDR3: CASSPTSGQETQYF; DNA: TGTGCCAGCAGTCCGACTAGCGGGCAAGAGACCCAGTACTTC
J: TRBJ1-1; D: TRBD1; V: TRBV19; size: .; CDR3: CASSRTGGDTEAFF; DNA: TGTGCCAGTAGTCGGACAGGGGGTGACACTGAAGCTTTCTTT
J: TRBJ1-3; D: .; V: TRBV4-3; size: .; CDR3: CASSQGGTGNTIYF; DNA: TGCGCCAGCAGCCAGGGGGGGACTGGAAACACCATATATTTT
J: TRBJ2-7; D: TRBD1; V: TRBV4-2; size: .; CDR3: CASSQGGQGYEQYF; DNA: TGTGCCAGCAGCCAGGGGGGACAGGGCTACGAGCAGTACTTC
J: TRBJ2-3; D: TRBD2; V: TRBV27; size: .; CDR3: CASSLRVLAATDTQYF; DNA: TGTGCCAGCAGTTTAAGGGTTCTAGCGGCCACAGATACGCAGTATTTT
J: TRBJ2-5; D: .; V: TRBV5-1; size: .; CDR3: CASSPERETQYF; DNA: TGCGCCAGCAGTCCTGAGCGGGAGACCCAGTACTTC
J: TRBJ1-4; D: TRBD1; V: TRBV11-2; size: once; CDR3: CASSLGTGVVEKLFF; DNA: TGTGCCAGCAGCTTGGGGACAGGGGTTGTCGAAAAACTGTTTTTT
J: TRBJ1-5; D: .; V: TRBV19; size: .; CDR3: CASSIEGLLNPQHF; DNA: TGTGCCAGTAGTATAGAGGGCCTCCTTAATCCCCAGCATTTT
J: TRBJ2-1; D: TRBD2; V: TRBV10-3; size: few; CDR3: CATRPAGEFNEQFF; DNA: TGTGCCACCCGACCGGCGGGAGAATTTAATGAGCAGTTCTTC
J: TRBJ2-3; D: .; V: TRBV10-3; size: .; CDR3: CATTRTATDTQYF; DNA: TGTGCCACCACCCGGACGGCCACAGATACGCAGTATTTT
J: TRBJ1-1; D: .; V: TRBV19; size: once; CDR3: CASSTQTGGTEAFF; DNA: TGTGCCAGTAGTACTCAGACAGGAGGAACTGAAGCTTTCTTT
J: TRBJ1-6; D: .; V: TRBV9; size: .; CDR3: CASSVDPRGSPLHF; DNA: TGTGCCAGCAGCGTAGATCCGAGGGGCTCACCCCTCCACTTT
J: TRBJ2-5; D: .; V: TRBV7-2; size: .; CDR3: CASSFFRGETQYF; DNA: TGTGCCAGCAGTTTTTTCAGGGGAGAGACCCAGTACTTC
J: TRBJ1-4; D: .; V: TRBV5-5; size: .; CDR3: CASSFRPAGGEKLFF; DNA: TGTGCCAGCAGCTTTCGACCGGCGGGCGGTGAAAAACTGTTTTTT
J: TRBJ2-7; D: .; V: TRBV7-9; size: .; CDR3: CASSPRGGQGTHYEQYF; DNA: TGTGCCAGCAGCCCGCGGGGCGGACAAGGGACACATTACGAGCAGTACTTC
J: TRBJ1-5; D: .; V: TRBV27; size: .; CDR3: CALNNQPQHF; DNA: TGTGCTCTAAATAATCAGCCCCAGCATTTT
J: TRBJ1-5; D: .; V: TRBV28; size: .; CDR3: CASSFGNQPQHF; DNA: TGTGCCAGCAGTTTTGGGAATCAGCCCCAGCATTTT
J: TRBJ2-1; D: .; V: TRBV19; size: few; CDR3: CASSPAEAGKNEQFF; DNA: TGTGCCAGTAGCCCCGCCGAGGCGGGGAAGAATGAGCAGTTCTTC
J: TRBJ2-5; D: TRBD2; V: TRBV6-9; size: .; CDR3: CASSYLPGRYQETQYF; DNA: TGTGCCAGCAGTTATTTACCCGGGAGGTACCAAGAGACCCAGTACTTC
J: TRBJ2-1; D: TRBD1; V: TRBV11-2; size: once; CDR3: CASSLDWTGNNEQFF; DNA: TGTGCCAGCAGCTTAGATTGGACAGGGAACAATGAGCAGTTCTTC
J: TRBJ1-6; D: TRBD1; V: TRBV7-2; size: .; CDR3: CASSLGGQGTVDNSPLHF; DNA: TGTGCCAGCAGCTTAGGCGGACAGGGAACGGTGGATAATTCACCCCTCCACTTT
J: TRBJ2-3; D: .; V: TRBV19; size: .; CDR3: CASRLQGTDTQYF; DNA: TGTGCCAGTAGATTACAGGGTACAGATACGCAGTATTTT
J: TRBJ1-3; D: .; V: TRBV10-3; size: .; CDR3: CAISLGALSGNTIYF; DNA: TGTGCCATCAGTTTGGGGGCCCTCTCTGGAAACACCATATATTTT
J: TRBJ2-7; D: TRBD1; V: TRBV28; size: .; CDR3: CASSPGQGGSYEQYF; DNA: TGTGCCAGCAGTCCCGGACAGGGGGGGTCCTACGAGCAGTACTTC
J: TRBJ2-7; D: .; V: TRBV2; size: few; CDR3: CASKVTSTYEQYF; DNA: TGTGCCAGCAAAGTGACATCGACCTACGAGCAGTACTTC
J: TRBJ2-1; D: .; V: TRBV7-9; size: .; CDR3: CASSLTSWEQFF; DNA: TGTGCCAGCAGCCTGACGTCTTGGGAGCAGTTCTTC
J: TRBJ1-3; D: .; V: TRBV9; size: .; CDR3: CASSGGGSGNTIYF; DNA: TGTGCCAGCAGCGGTGGTGGGTCTGGAAACACCATATATTTT
J: TRBJ1-1; D: .; V: TRBV7-8; size: .; CDR3: CASSSQGLGAFF; DNA: TGTGCCAGCAGCTCCCAGGGTCTTGGGGCTTTCTTT
J: TRBJ2-3; D: .; V: TRBV7-3; size: .; CDR3: CASSLGGSRDTQYF; DNA: TGTGCCAGCAGCTTAGGGGGGTCACGGGATACGCAGTATTTT
J: TRBJ1-1; D: .; V: TRBV5-1; size: .; CDR3: CASSLASKNTEAFF; DNA: TGCGCCAGCAGCTTGGCCAGCAAGAACACTGAAGCTTTCTTT
J: TRBJ2-7; D: .; V: TRBV7-9; size: .; CDR3: CASSPIQGGEQYF; DNA: TGTGCCAGCAGCCCAATACAGGGTGGGGAGCAGTACTTC
J: TRBJ2-7; D: .; V: TRBV6-1; size: .; CDR3: CASSTDAYEQYF; DNA: TGTGCCAGCAGTACGGACGCCTACGAGCAGTACTTC
J: TRBJ1-1; D: .; V: TRBV5-1; size: .; CDR3: CASSFGFTNTEAFF; DNA: TGCGCCAGCAGCTTCGGGTTCACGAACACTGAAGCTTTCTTT
J: TRBJ1-1; D: .; V: TRBV11-2; size: .; CDR3: CASSLIPGANTEAFF; DNA: TGTGCCAGCAGCCTGATCCCAGGAGCGAACACTGAAGCTTTCTTT
J: TRBJ2-1; D: TRBD1; V: TRBV4-2; size: .; CDR3: CASSQGDRDYNEQFF; DNA: TGTGCCAGCAGCCAAGGGGACAGAGACTACAATGAGCAGTTCTTC
J: TRBJ1-6; D: .; V: TRBV7-9; size: .; CDR3: CASSWYWASSYNSPLHF; DNA: TGTGCCAGCAGCTGGTACTGGGCAAGCTCCTATAATTCACCCCTCCACTTT
J: TRBJ2-3; D: .; V: TRBV7-9; size: once; CDR3: CASSIIRTVGTDTQYF; DNA: TGTGCCAGCAGCATCATCCGTACTGTGGGCACAGATACGCAGTATTTT
J: TRBJ2-5; D: TRBD2; V: TRBV2; size: .; CDR3: CASSEQRGPSETQYF; DNA: TGTGCCAGCAGTGAACAGCGGGGACCGAGTGAGACCCAGTACTTC
J: TRBJ1-5; D: .; V: TRBV21-1; size: .; CDR3: CASMLRGGQPQHF; DNA: TGTGCCAGCATGCTCAGGGGTGGGCAGCCCCAGCATTTT
J: TRBJ2-3; D: TRBD1; V: TRBV6-1; size: .; CDR3: CASSRPTGLQDTQYF; DNA: TGTGCCAGCAGCCGGCCGACAGGGCTTCAAGATACGCAGTATTTT
J: TRBJ2-7; D: .; V: TRBV15; size: .; CDR3: CATSRPPDEQYF; DNA: TGTGCCACCAGCCGACCACCGGACGAGCAGTACTTC
J: TRBJ2-3; D: TRBD1; V: TRBV5-1; size: .; CDR3: CASSPDRQGSQYF; DNA: TGCGCCAGCAGCCCCGACCGACAGGGTTCGCAGTATTTT